The subject of this entry is one TCR beta chain. The antigen is undetermined. This entry is derived from a study of glioma-infiltrating T cells after dendritic cell vaccination. Study summary: Patients had newly diagnosed or recurrent glioblastoma and received dendritic cell vaccines.

Up to about 2 ug genomic DNA was used for TCRB CDR3 amplification. Measured with immunoSEQ multiplex PCR; TCRdb has only the in-frame clones, and not every one. The data show under 75,000 clones, roughly 84% seen once. General observations from the study: Patients with more pretreatment TILs had longer time to progression and survival.

Time point indicated: after dendritic cell vaccination, including at tumor progression/relapse. Before vaccination, two weeks after the third vaccination, and at progression, PBMC were collected. V lost 2 bases to trimming and J lost 0 bases, with 14 bases between them. Germline V gives CDR1 SGHTA, CDR2 FQGNSA. This CDR3 has 16 residues. V and J are TRBV7-2 and TRBJ2-7, with D perhaps TRBD2 (7 bases). The sequence was obtained from a human donor with glioblastoma. The sample consisted of blood, taken after dendritic cell vaccination. In DNA, the CDR3 is TGTGCCAGCAGCTTAAGGGGCGGGGGCACCTCCTACGAGCAGTACTTC. Amino acids: CASSLRGGGTSYEQYF.